The present entry profiles one T cell receptor (beta chain) with its context. Its antigen remains undetermined. No base quality values were provided; no much bigger clone lies one nucleotide off. The donors were healthy, HIV-negative adults with no recently reported acute infections or vaccinations. All donors were Caucasian adults living in Nashville, Tennessee, USA. For unsorted samples, 75 million to 90 million PBMCs were counted, and genomic DNA was extracted using the QIAamp DNA Blood Mini kit. After blood collection by leukapheresis, PBMCs were isolated using Ficoll-Histopaque density gradient centrifugation and then cryopreserved in the vapor phase of liquid nitrogen. Using the deep immunoSEQ assay, TCR CDR3 regions were amplified from genomic DNA by multiplex PCR. Extracted genomic DNA from each cell subset was spread evenly across all wells of several immunoSEQ 96-well plates, with each plate serving as a replicate. Each replicate PCR for unsorted PBMC received approximately 300 ng genomic DNA, equal to tens of thousands of T cell genomes. Ten immunoSEQ deep assay plates were used to sequence unsorted PBMC genomic DNA. Purified libraries were measured with a Qubit 3.0 fluorometer, size-checked on a Bioanalyzer 2100, and measured again with the KAPA Library Quantification kit. Every immunoSEQ 96-well plate was sequenced on a separate single-read 150-cycle Illumina NextSeq 550 flow cell. Regarding the original processing steps: Because only junctional sequences without quality scores were contained in the immunoSEQ output, filtering matching that applied to full-length reads could not be performed. To assign V/J genes and CDR3, sequences were annotated using PyIR, a Python wrapper for IgBLAST v1.9, with IMGT germline references. Any read was removed if the V/J assignment was weak (E-value above 1e-6), the CDR3 was missing, or the read contained stop codons, out-of-frame junctions, or ambiguous translated residues. V3J clonotypes were defined by identical inferred V gene, J gene, and CDR3 amino acid sequence. The percentage overlap between two repertoires was calculated by dividing the number of shared unique clonotypes by the size of the smaller repertoire. Richness of each repertoire was evaluated using RTK rarefaction, the Chao1 estimator, and Recon v2.1 estimates of unobserved clonotypes. The table was pulled from immuneACCESS by TCRdb, which kept in-frame rearrangements only. Such tables lose some clones; where checked, under half of the loss comes from unresolved V genes, and the rest has no known cause. D and trimming come from the DNA, and the V and J calls and clone size come from that table. This sample is represented by around 500,000 clones; around 79% of them were singletons. The ten largest clones take up roughly 12% of the sample.

The data derive from a study of shared clonotypes between healthy human individuals (dated by TCRdb to about 2020). For the study in its entirety: The cohort comprised a couple of women and a few men aged 18 to 49 years. To estimate repertoire size and how much clonotype sharing occurs between individuals, the study deeply sequenced the blood TCR repertoires of five healthy adults. Different laboratories and diverse techniques were used to prepare libraries and sequence TCR repertoires, to increase sequencing depth and limit assay-specific biases. Between about 0.9 and 10 billion PBMCs per donor were obtained by leukapheresis. General conclusions and limits of the study: Because the study included only a small number of donors, the genetic and exposure-history diversity represented was limited. Pairwise subsampling indicated that sequencing depth was expected to affect the degree of clonotype sharing among donors. Sampling was restricted to blood, and TCR repertoires in tissue are likely to differ from TCR repertoires in blood.

The CDR3 spans 18 residues, from the cysteine through the phenylalanine. The DNA shown is the 54-base CDR3, in frame from base 1. CDR1 and CDR2 were assigned from the germline V gene (reference sequence) as SEHNR and FQNEAQ. Ends trimmed: V by 0 bases, J by 2 bases; bases unmatched to a gene: 10. Sequencing was done on a sample of PBMCs. The receptor's source is a woman in her 40s in good health. Some clones in this sample may be carry-over from other donors' samples. This sequence uses TRBV7-9 and TRBJ2-3, with TRBD2 matching 8 junction bases. The nucleotide sequence reads as follows: TGTGCCAGCAGCTTAGCGGCCGCGGCGGGAGGCTCCACAGATACGCAGTATTTT. Its protein is CASSLAAAAGGSTDTQYF. Beyond the CDR3, the reference TRBV7-9 and TRBJ2-3 genes provide the residues; the full variable domain reads: DTGVSQNPRHKITKRGQNVTFRCDPISEHNRLYWYRQTLGQGPEFLTYFQNEAQLEKSRLLSDRFSAERPKGSFSTLEIQRTEQGDSAMYLCASSLAAAAGGSTDTQYFGPGTRLTVL.